The entry below gives a single T cell receptor beta chain sequence along with its context. This clone occurred a few times. It lacks a known antigen. No quality values exist for individual bases; no much larger clone is one base distant. Healthy HIV-negative adults with no recently reported acute infections or vaccinations were included as donors. Only Caucasian adults living in Nashville, Tennessee, USA were represented among the donors. CD4+ T cells were enriched through magnetic negative selection, after which naive cells were positively selected on CD45RA and the remaining negative fraction served as the memory subset. Blood was collected by leukapheresis, and PBMCs were isolated by Ficoll-Histopaque density gradient centrifugation and then cryopreserved in liquid nitrogen vapor phase. Analytical flow cytometry was used to check the purity and quantity of every magnetically sorted T cell population. Genomic DNA was isolated from each sorted fraction and quantified by UV absorbance on a Nanodrop 2000c.

The germline V gene specifies SQVTM as CDR1 and ANQGSEA as CDR2. V loses 5 bases at its end and J loses 8 bases; junction bases beyond the gene matches: 10. There are 14 amino acids in the CDR3, from cysteine to phenylalanine inclusive. The entry retains the CDR3 DNA only, 42 bases that are in frame from base 1. The data belong to a study of shared clonotypes between healthy human individuals (TCRdb year 2020). Background for the entire study: The cohort comprised a couple of women and a few men aged 18 to 49 years. For each donor, CD4 naive and CD4 memory were each run on three plates, CD8 naive on two plates, and CD8 memory on one plate. To increase sequencing depth and limit assay-specific biases, different laboratories used diverse techniques to prepare libraries and sequence TCR repertoires. Leukapheresis yielded between about 0.9 and 9 billion PBMCs per donor. Blood TCR repertoires of about five healthy adults were deeply sequenced to estimate repertoire size and the extent of clonotype sharing between individuals.

Here is what the overall study found, with its caveats: Based on pairwise subsampling, the degree of clonotype sharing among donors was expected to be affected by sequencing depth. The genetic and exposure-history diversity represented was limited by the small number of donors. Compared with non-shared clonotypes, clonotypes shared by all four sorted-subset donors had higher generation probabilities. Sampling was restricted to blood, and TCR repertoires in tissue are likely to differ from TCR repertoires in blood. Sharing across a few donors was observed for 5% to 6.5% of naive CD4, about 4% of naive CD8, roughly 2.4% of memory CD4, and about 0.38% of memory CD8 clonotypes. Rarefaction of sorted-subset datasets indicated incomplete sequencing despite the large sequencing depth. Estimated clonotype richness was generally larger for naive than for memory subsets.

TCR CDR3 regions were amplified from genomic DNA by multiplex PCR using the deep immunoSEQ assay. Extracted genomic DNA from each cell subset was spread evenly across all wells of several immunoSEQ 96-well plates, with each plate serving as a replicate. For sorted subsets, roughly 200 ng of genomic DNA, equivalent to about 30,000 T cell genomes, went into each replicate PCR. Purified libraries were quantified with a Qubit 3.0 fluorometer, sized on a Bioanalyzer 2100, and re-quantified with the KAPA Library Quantification kit. A separate single-read 150-cycle Illumina NextSeq 550 flow cell was used to sequence each immunoSEQ 96-well plate. For the original study's pipeline: Because the immunoSEQ output included only junctional sequences and no quality scores, the filtering could not be the same as the filtering used for full-length reads. Sequences were annotated with PyIR, a Python wrapper for IgBLAST v1.9, and V/J genes and CDR3 were assigned using IMGT germline references. Reads were filtered out if the reads had weak V/J assignments (E-value above 1e-6), no CDR3, stop codons, out-of-frame junctions, or ambiguous translated residues. V3J clonotypes were defined as sequences sharing the same inferred V gene, J gene, and CDR3 amino acid sequence. Percentage overlap between repertoires was calculated by dividing the number of shared unique clonotypes by the size of the smaller repertoire. Richness of each repertoire was evaluated using RTK rarefaction, the Chao1 estimator, and Recon v2.1 estimates of unobserved clonotypes. For all TCRbeta clonotypes obtained by the gDNA method from a few donors, generation probabilities were computed with OLGA. TCRdb mirrors the immuneACCESS table, restricted to in-frame sequences. Some clones are absent from its copies; in checked studies, under half trace to an unresolved V gene, and the reason for the others is unknown. That table supplies the V and J calls and clone size; D and trimming were determined from the DNA. This sample is represented by over a million clones; approximately 80% of them were singletons. The ten largest account for under 0.6% of the sample.

The clonotype originates from a man in his late teens or twenties in good health. Some clones in this sample may be carry-over from other donors' samples. Rearrangement joined TRBV29-1 to TRBJ2-1, and TRBD2 matches 9 of the central bases. The sample was memory CD4+ T cells from PBMCs. The cell subset or site label corresponds to: CD45RA-negative fraction. DNA sequence: TGCAGCGTTCTAGCGGGAAGGGGAGCGGATGAGCAGTTCTTC. This translates into CSVLAGRGADEQFF.